What follows are 3 T cell receptor beta chains derived from one specimen sequenced in a study of response to subunit inactivated influenza vaccine. A single record per CDR3 protein comes from TCRdb applying MiXCR to the RT-PCR reads. The data show over 650,000 distinct CDR3 sequences, approximately 18% seen once. Specimen: PBMCs from blood, collected approximately 5 days after vaccination. Source of these receptors: a man between 45 and 60 years old who received an inactivated influenza vaccine.

This clonotype came up a few times. The chain is built from TRBV27 and TRBJ2-7, with 9 bases that match TRBD1. Germline V gene lookup returns CDR1 MNHEY and CDR2 SMNVEV (reference sequence). The CDR3 is 14 residues long. With V trimmed by 6 bases and J by 5 bases, 8 bases remained unmatched. The CDR3 reads CASSRDRAEDEQYF. DNA for the CDR3: TGTGCCAGCAGCAGGGACAGGGCGGAGGACGAGCAGTACTTC.

This clonotype occurred many times. DNA of the CDR3: TGTGCCAGCAGCTTATCCCAAGGGGAGACCCAGTACTTC. It is translated as CASSLSQGETQYF. The rearrangement joins TRBV7-2 to TRBJ2-5; D not resolved. V was shortened by 2 bases and J by 5 bases, with 9 bases between the two germline ends. Germline V CDR1 and CDR2: SGHTA, FQGNSA. The length of the CDR3 is 13 residues.

This clonotype has a count of ten or more. V gene TRBV20-1 combines with J gene TRBJ2-7, with D maybe TRBD2 (5 bases). The CDR3 totals 12 residues. Deletions cut 5 bases from V and 0 bases from J, with 8 bases between. CDR1 DFQATT and CDR2 SNEGSKA come from the germline V gene (reference sequence). CDR3 loop: CSAVRGSYEQYF. CDR3 bases: TGCAGTGCTGTTCGGGGCTCCTACGAGCAGTACTTC.